The sequence of this T cell receptor beta chain was determined in a study of T cell responses to AZD1222 COVID-19 vaccine. Findings of the study overall: Among AZD1222 vaccinees, only five or six were seropositive at baseline. Only after the peak T cell response were repertoires sampled. Vaccine-related CD4 TCRs covered spike, predominating at 160-218 and 743-854. Increases in Spike-specific TCR breadth and depth were seen after two AZD1222 doses.

Produced via immunoSEQ multiplex PCR; TCRdb's table is partial and in-frame only. This table holds some 120,000 clones, roughly 91% found once. In the case of this clone: Its antigen is unidentified.

The sequence came from an adult in good health. Here the sequenced sample was peripheral blood, taken on day 0 of AZD1222 vaccination.

CDR3 sequence: CASGEVVAKNIQYF. CDR3 DNA sequence: TGTGCCTCCGGGGAGGTTGTGGCCAAAAACATTCAGTACTTC. The chain couples TRBV7-9 to TRBJ2-4; a possible D gene is TRBD2 (6 bases). The CDR3 sequence is 14 residues long. Trimming removed 11 bases at V and 1 base at J, with 15 bases between. CDR1 and CDR2 from the germline V gene are SEHNR and FQNEAQ (reference sequence).